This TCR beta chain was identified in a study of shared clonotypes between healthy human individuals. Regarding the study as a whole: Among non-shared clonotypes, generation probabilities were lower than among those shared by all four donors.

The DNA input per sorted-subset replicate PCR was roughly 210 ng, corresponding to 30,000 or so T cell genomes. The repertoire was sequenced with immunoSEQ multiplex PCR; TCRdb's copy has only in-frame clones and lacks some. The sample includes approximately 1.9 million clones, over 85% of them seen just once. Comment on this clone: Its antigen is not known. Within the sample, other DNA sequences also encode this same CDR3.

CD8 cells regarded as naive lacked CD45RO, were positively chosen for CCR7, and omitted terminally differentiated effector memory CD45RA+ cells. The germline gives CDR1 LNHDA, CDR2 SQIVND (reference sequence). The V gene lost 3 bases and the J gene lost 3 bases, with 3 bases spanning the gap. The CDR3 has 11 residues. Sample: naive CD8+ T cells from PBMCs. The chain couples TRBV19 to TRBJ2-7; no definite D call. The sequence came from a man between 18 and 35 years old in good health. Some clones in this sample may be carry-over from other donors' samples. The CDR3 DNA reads TGTGCCAGTAGTATCAACTACGAGCAGTACTTC. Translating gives CASSINYEQYF.